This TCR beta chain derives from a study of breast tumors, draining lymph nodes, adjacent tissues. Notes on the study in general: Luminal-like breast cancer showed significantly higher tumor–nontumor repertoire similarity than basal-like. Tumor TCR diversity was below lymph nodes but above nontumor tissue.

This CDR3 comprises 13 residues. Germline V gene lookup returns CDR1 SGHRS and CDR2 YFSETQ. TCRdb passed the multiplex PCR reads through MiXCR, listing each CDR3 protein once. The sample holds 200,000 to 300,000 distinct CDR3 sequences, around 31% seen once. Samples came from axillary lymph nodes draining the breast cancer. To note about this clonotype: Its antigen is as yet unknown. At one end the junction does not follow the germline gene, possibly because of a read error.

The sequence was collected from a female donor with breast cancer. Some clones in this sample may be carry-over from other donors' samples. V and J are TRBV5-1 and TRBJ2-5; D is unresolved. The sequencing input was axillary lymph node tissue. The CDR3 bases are TGCGCCAGCAGCCCGACCCCCCAAGAGACCCAGTGCTTC. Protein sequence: CASSPTPQETQCF.